The clone carrying this T cell receptor beta chain was counted ten times or more. Its specificity is unknown. Germline assignment: CDR1 MNHEY and CDR2 SVGAGI. This CDR3 is 12 amino acids long. Trimming shortened V by 7 bases and J by 8 bases, and 14 bases separated the two germline ends. These data come from a study of T cells after posttransplantation cyclophosphamide. Findings of the study overall: TRB clonality was highly associated with recipient CMV seropositivity and reactivation. Skin or GI-infiltrating T cells shared few TRB sequences with blood. Later blood repertoires were often dominated by clones from the donor CD8+ memory compartment.

This table comes from immunoSEQ multiplex PCR, and its TCRdb copy is limited to in-frame clones, with some not included. This repertoire holds under 50,000 clones, and none appear only once. Sequenced: PBMCs. The chain has TRBV6-5 and TRBJ1-1; D remains unclear. The clonotype was recovered from a middle-aged man in good health, CMV-negative, and a related stem cell transplant donor. The DNA for the CDR3 is TGTGCCAGCAAACGCCGGGGTTTCGAAGCTTTCTTT. It translates to CASKRRGFEAFF.